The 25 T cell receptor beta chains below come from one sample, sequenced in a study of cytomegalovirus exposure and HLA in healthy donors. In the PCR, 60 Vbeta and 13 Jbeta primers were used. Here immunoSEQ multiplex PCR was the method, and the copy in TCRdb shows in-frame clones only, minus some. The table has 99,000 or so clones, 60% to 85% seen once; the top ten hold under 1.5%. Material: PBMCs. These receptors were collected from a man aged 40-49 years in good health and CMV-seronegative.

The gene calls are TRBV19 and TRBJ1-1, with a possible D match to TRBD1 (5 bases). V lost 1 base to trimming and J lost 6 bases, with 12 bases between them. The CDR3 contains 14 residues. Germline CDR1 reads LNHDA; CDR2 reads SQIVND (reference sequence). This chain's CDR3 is CASSIGRTGPEAFF. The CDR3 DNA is TGTGCCAGTAGTATAGGCAGAACAGGTCCTGAAGCTTTCTTT.

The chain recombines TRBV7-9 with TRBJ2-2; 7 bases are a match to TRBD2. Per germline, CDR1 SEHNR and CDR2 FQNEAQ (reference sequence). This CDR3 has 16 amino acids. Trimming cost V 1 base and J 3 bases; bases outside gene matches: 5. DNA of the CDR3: TGTGCCAGCAGCTTAGGGCTAGCGGTCTACACCGGGGAGCTGTTTTTT. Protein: CASSLGLAVYTGELFF.

The CDR3: CASSYSGRAGTDTQYF. The CDR3 bases are TGTGCCAGCAGTTACTCGGGCAGGGCAGGCACAGATACGCAGTATTTT. The chain couples TRBV6-5 to TRBJ2-3, with D possibly matching TRBD1 (5 bases). Germline V gives CDR1 MNHEY, CDR2 SVGAGI. The CDR3 consists of 16 residues. V lost 0 bases and J lost 1, with 11 bases in between.

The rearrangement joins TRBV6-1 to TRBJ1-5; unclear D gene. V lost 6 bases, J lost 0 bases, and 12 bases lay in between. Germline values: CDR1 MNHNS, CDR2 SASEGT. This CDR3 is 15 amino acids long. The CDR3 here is CASSVVESSNQPQHF. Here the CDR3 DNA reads TGTGCCAGCAGCGTCGTGGAGAGTAGCAATCAGCCCCAGCATTTT.

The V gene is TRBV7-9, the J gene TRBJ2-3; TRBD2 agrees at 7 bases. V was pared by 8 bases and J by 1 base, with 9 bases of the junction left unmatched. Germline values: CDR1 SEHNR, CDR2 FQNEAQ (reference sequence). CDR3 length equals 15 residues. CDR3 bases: TGTGCCAGCGGCCTCCTTGGGGGGGGCACAGATACGCAGTATTTT. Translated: CASGLLGGGTDTQYF.

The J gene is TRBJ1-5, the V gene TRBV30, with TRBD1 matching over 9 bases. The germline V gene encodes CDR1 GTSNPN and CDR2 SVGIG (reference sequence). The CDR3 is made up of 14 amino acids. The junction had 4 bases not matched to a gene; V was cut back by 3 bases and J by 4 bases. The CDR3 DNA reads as TGTGCCTGGAGAGGGACAGGGATGAATCAGCCCCAGCATTTT. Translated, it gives CAWRGTGMNQPQHF.

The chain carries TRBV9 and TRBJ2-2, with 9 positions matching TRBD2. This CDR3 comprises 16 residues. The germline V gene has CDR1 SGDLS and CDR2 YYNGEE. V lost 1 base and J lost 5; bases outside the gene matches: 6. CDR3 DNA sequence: TGTGCCAGCAGCGTACTAGCGGGAAAACCTACCGGGGAGCTGTTTTTT. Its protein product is CASSVLAGKPTGELFF. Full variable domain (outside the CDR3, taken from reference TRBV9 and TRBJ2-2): DSGVTQTPKHLITATGQRVTLRCSPRSGDLSVYWYQQSLDQGLQFLIQYYNGEERAKGNILERFSAQQFPDLHSELNLSSLELGDSALYFCASSVLAGKPTGELFFGEGSRLTVL.

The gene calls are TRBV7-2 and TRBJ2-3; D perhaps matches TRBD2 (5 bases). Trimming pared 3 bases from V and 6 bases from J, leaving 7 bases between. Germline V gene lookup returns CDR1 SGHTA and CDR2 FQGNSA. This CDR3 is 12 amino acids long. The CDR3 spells CASSLGADTQYF. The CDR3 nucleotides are TGTGCCAGCAGCTTGGGAGCGGATACGCAGTATTTT.

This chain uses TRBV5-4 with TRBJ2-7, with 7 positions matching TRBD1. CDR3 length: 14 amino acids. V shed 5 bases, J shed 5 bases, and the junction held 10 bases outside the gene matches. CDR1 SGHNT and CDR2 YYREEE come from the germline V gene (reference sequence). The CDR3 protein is CASRTAGGPHEQYF. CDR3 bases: TGTGCCAGCAGAACCGCAGGGGGACCCCACGAGCAGTACTTC.

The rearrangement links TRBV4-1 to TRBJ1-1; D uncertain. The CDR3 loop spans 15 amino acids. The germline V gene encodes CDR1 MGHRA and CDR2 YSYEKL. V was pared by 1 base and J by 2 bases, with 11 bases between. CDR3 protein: CASSQVMALNTEAFF. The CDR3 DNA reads TGCGCCAGCAGCCAAGTAATGGCCTTAAACACTGAAGCTTTCTTT.

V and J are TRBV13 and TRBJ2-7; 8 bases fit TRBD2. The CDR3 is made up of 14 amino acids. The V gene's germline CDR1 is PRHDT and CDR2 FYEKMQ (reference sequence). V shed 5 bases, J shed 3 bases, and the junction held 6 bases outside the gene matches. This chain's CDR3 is CASSPRLARYEQYF. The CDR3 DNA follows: TGTGCCAGCAGCCCTCGACTAGCGCGCTACGAGCAGTACTTC.

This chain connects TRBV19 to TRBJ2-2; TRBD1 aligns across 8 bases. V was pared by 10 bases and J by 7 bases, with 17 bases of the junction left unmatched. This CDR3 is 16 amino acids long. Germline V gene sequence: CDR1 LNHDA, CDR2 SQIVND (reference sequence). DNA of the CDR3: TGTGCCACTGGGCAGGGGGCTTTCTTTCGTTTCGGGGAGCTGTTTTTT. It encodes CATGQGAFFRFGELFF.

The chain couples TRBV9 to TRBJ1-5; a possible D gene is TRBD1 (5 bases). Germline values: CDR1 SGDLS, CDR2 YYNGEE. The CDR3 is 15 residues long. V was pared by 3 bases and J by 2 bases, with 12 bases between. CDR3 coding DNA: TGTGCCAGCAGCGCCGACAGTCTGGGCAATCAGCCCCAGCATTTT. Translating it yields CASSADSLGNQPQHF.

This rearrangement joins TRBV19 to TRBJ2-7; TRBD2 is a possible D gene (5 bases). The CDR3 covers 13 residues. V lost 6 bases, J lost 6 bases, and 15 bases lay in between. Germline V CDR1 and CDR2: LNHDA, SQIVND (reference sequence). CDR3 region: CASSLKRGTEQYF. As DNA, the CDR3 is TGTGCCAGTAGCCTAAAACGGGGTACCGAGCAGTACTTC.

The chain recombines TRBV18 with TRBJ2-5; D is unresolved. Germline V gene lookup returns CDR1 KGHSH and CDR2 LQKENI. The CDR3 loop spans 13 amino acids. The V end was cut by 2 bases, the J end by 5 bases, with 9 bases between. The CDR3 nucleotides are TGTGCCAGCTCACCAGGCCACGGGGAGACCCAGTACTTC. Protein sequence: CASSPGHGETQYF.

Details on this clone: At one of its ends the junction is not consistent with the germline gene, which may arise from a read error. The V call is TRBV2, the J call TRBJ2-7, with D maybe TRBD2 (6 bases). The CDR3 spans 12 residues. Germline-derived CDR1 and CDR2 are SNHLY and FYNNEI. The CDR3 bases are TGTGCCAGCAGTCGGGACTCCCACGAGCAGTACTTC. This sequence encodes CASSRDSHEQYF.

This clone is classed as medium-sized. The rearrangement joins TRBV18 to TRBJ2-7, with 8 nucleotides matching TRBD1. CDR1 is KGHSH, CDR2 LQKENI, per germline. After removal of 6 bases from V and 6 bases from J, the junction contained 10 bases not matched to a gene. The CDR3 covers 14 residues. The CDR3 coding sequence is TGTGCCAGCTCCCGGAGCAGGGGGCAGGTCGAGCAGTACTTC. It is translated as CASSRSRGQVEQYF.

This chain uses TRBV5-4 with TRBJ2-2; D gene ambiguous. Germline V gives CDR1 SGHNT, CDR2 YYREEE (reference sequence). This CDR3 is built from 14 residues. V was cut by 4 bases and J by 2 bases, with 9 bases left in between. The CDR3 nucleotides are TGTGCCAGCAGCAGTCAGGCTAACACCGGGGAGCTGTTTTTT. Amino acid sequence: CASSSQANTGELFF.

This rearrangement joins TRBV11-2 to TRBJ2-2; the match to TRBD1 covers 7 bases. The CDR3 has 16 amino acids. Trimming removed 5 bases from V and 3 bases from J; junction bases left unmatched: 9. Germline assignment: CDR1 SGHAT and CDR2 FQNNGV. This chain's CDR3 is CASSMGDRVDTGELFF. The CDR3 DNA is TGTGCCAGCAGCATGGGAGACAGGGTCGACACCGGGGAGCTGTTTTTT.

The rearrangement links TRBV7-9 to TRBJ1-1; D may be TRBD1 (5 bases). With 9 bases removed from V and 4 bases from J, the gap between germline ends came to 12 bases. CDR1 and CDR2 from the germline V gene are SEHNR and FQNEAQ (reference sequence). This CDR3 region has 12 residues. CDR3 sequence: CASGGDPTEAFF. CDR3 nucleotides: TGTGCCAGTGGGGGGGACCCCACTGAAGCTTTCTTT.

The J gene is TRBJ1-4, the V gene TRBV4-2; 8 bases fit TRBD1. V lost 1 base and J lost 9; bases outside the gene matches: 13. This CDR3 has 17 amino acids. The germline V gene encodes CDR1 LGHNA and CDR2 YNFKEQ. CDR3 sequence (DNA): TGTGCCAGCAGCCAAGTGAGCCAGGGGGCCTCCAGCCAAAAACTGTTTTTT. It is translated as CASSQVSQGASSQKLFF.

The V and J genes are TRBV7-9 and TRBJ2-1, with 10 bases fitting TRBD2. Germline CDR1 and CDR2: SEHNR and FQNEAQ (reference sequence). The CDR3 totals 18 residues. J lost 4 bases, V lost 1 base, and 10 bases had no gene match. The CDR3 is CASSLGRPGAGGYNEQFF. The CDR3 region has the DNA TGTGCCAGCAGCTTAGGCCGACCGGGAGCGGGGGGGTACAATGAGCAGTTCTTC.

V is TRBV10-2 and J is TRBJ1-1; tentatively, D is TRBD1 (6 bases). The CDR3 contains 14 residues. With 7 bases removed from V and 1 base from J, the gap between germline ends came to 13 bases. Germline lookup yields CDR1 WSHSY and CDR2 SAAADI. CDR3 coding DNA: TGCGCCAGCACCCACTGGGGACAGAACACTGAAGCTTTCTTT. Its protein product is CASTHWGQNTEAFF.

The chain's CDR3 is CASSLYTGQGSYEQYF. The CDR3 DNA sequence: TGTGCCAGCAGCTTATATACGGGACAGGGGTCCTACGAGCAGTACTTC. The V and J genes are TRBV13 and TRBJ2-7, with TRBD1 identical over 10 bases. CDR1 PRHDT and CDR2 FYEKMQ come from the germline V gene (reference sequence). CDR3 length: 16 amino acids. Trimming took 2 bases from V and 1 from J; bases not matched to a gene: 5.

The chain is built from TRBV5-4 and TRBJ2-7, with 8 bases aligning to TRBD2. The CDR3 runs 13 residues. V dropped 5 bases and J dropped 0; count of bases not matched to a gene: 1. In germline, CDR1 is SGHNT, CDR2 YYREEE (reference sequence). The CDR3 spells CASRAGASYEQYF. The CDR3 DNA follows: TGTGCCAGCAGAGCGGGGGCCTCCTACGAGCAGTACTTC.